This entry lists 21 T cell receptor beta chains sequenced from one sample in a study of regulatory T cells in long-lasting Graves disease listed by TCRdb under 2021. The label giving this sample's time point can be read as: newly diagnosed GD, antithyroid drugs for less than 3 months. For both TCR sequencing and RNA sequencing, RNA was extracted from PBMCs using TRIzol. Libraries were made using multiplex PCR. These reads were obtained on an Illumina HiSeq 4000. TCR beta libraries were built with iRepertoire HTBI primers and Arm-PCR amplification of CDR3 regions. TCRdb's own reprocessing of the public reads used fastp at Q25 and MiXCR and kept productive beta chains. A single entry per CDR3 protein holds the most common genes and DNA from its merged rows. Here the sample has hundreds of thousands of distinct CDR3 sequences; 15% to 20% occur a single time. The leading ten clones occupy just under 25% of the sample.

Another study also made use of these data, one on T cells in Graves' hyperthyroidism and ophthalmopathy.

This specimen was peripheral blood mononuclear cells (PBMCs), taken at new diagnosis, from a patient treated with antithyroid drugs. Receptor source: a woman aged 40 to 65 with Graves disease. Donor details come from another sample of the same person, matched by shared clones.

This clonotype was seen repeatedly, ten times or more. V gene TRBV24-1 combines with J gene TRBJ1-2; the match to TRBD1 covers 9 bases. CDR3 size: 14 residues. The germline CDR1 and CDR2 sequences are KGHDR and SFDVKD. V lost 4 bases to trimming and J lost 6 bases; unmatched junction nucleotides: 5. The CDR3 sequence: CATSDPGQGNGYTF. The CDR3 bases are TGTGCCACCAGTGACCCGGGACAGGGAAATGGCTACACCTTC.

This clonotype was observed a single time. CDR3 amino acids: CASTKGGSNQPQHF. Here the CDR3 DNA reads TGTGCCAGCACCAAAGGGGGGAGCAATCAGCCCCAGCATTTT. The chain joins TRBV12-3 or TRBV12-4 to TRBJ1-5; weak D call: TRBD1 (6 bases). Deletions cut 7 bases from V and 1 base from J, with 11 bases between. CDR3 length: 14 amino acids.

This clonotype was counted between two and nine times. The CDR3 nucleotides read TGTGCCAGCAGCTTGTACGAGGACGAGCAGTACTTC. It codes for CASSLYEDEQYF. V gene TRBV5-5 combines with J gene TRBJ2-7; no reliable D call. The germline V gene encodes CDR1 SGHKS and CDR2 YYEKEE (reference sequence). Trimming left V 1 base short and J 5 bases short, with 7 bases between. This CDR3 comprises 12 residues.

This clonotype was seen a handful of times. This may arise from a read error, as a much more abundant clone is one base away. This chain uses TRBV12-3 or TRBV12-4 with TRBJ1-1, with unresolved D. CDR3 length: 15 amino acids. Trimming shortened V by 6 bases and J by 4 bases, and 18 bases separated the two germline ends. The CDR3 nucleotides read TGTGCCAGCAGCCGCAGGATAGGGTCGAGCACTGAAGCTTTCTTT. Residues: CASSRRIGSSTEAFF.

This clonotype was seen many times. The CDR3 DNA reads TGTGCCAGCAGTGAAGGTCCCGGGGCCGGGGAGCTGTTTTTT. Its protein product is CASSEGPGAGELFF. The gene calls are TRBV2 and TRBJ2-2; D may be TRBD2 (5 bases). Germline CDR1 SNHLY, CDR2 FYNNEI. V shed 1 base and J shed 6 bases, with 9 bases lying between them. The CDR3 totals 14 residues.

This clonotype appeared a few times. The V and J genes are TRBV7-8 and TRBJ2-7; D is uncertain. CDR3 size: 14 residues. Germline V lookup: CDR1 SGHVS, CDR2 FQNEAQ. V lost 2 bases and J lost 3, with 11 bases in between. The CDR3 DNA follows: TGTGCCAGCAGCTTACGGCACTCCTACTACGAGCAGTACTTC. Encoded protein: CASSLRHSYYEQYF. The variable domain in full, with the rest retrieved from reference TRBV7-8 and TRBJ2-7, is GAGVSQSPRYKVAKRGQDVALRCDPISGHVSLFWYQQALGQGPEFLTYFQNEAQLDKSGLPSDRFFAERPEGSVSTLKIQRTQQEDSAVYLCASSLRHSYYEQYFGPGTRLTVT.

This clonotype was counted a few times. V is TRBV7-9 and J is TRBJ1-6; a weak D match, TRBD1 (6 bases). V was trimmed by 2 bases and J by 7 bases, leaving 12 bases between them. The CDR3 sequence is 15 residues long. Germline V lookup: CDR1 SEHNR, CDR2 FQNEAQ (reference sequence). CDR3 residues: CASSLNLQGNSPLHF. CDR3 sequence (DNA): TGTGCCAGCAGCTTAAACTTGCAGGGGAATTCACCCCTCCACTTT.

On this clonotype itself: Here the CDR3 omits its conserved ending phenylalanine or tryptophan, so a read error is the likely source. The chain uses TRBV7-6 and TRBJ2-7; D may match TRBD1 or TRBD2 (5 bases each). In germline, CDR1 is SGHVS, CDR2 FNYEAQ. The CDR3 spans 14 residues. V was trimmed by 5 bases and J by 2 bases, leaving 13 bases between them. The CDR3 sequence: CASSSRDGTYEQYS. The DNA for the CDR3 is TGTGCCAGCAGCAGCCGGGACGGGACCTACGAGCAGTACTCC.

This clonotype is a singleton in its sample. The gene calls are TRBV5-5 and TRBJ2-3; 11 bases are shared with TRBD2. Germline-derived CDR1 and CDR2 are SGHKS and YYEKEE (reference sequence). V shed 0 bases, J shed 5 bases, and the junction held 5 bases outside the gene matches. The CDR3 length is 16 residues. The CDR3 loop reads CASSLVAGGAGDTQYF. The DNA for the CDR3 is TGTGCCAGCAGCTTGGTAGCGGGGGGGGCTGGAGATACGCAGTATTTT. The entire variable domain, with the rest obtained from reference TRBV5-5 and TRBJ2-3, is as follows: DAGVTQSPTHLIKTRGQQVTLRCSPISGHKSVSWYQQVLGQGPQFIFQYYEKEERGRGNFPDRFSARQFPNYSSELNVNALLLGDSALYLCASSLVAGGAGDTQYFGPGTRLTVL.

There are many counts of this clonotype. This chain joins TRBV7-9 and TRBJ1-1; weak D call: TRBD1 (5 bases). The germline gives CDR1 SEHNR, CDR2 FQNEAQ (reference sequence). The CDR3 has 16 residues. Trimming took off 5 bases at V and 1 base at J, with 17 bases between the two ends. This CDR3 reads CASSPRAGRANTEAFF. The CDR3 DNA reads TGTGCCAGCAGCCCCCGGGCCGGCAGGGCGAACACTGAAGCTTTCTTT.

This chain joins TRBV5-4 and TRBJ2-3; D might be TRBD1 or TRBD2, each matching 5 bases. V was shortened by 1 base and J by 5 bases, with 8 bases between the two germline ends. Germline values: CDR1 SGHNT, CDR2 YYREEE (reference sequence). CDR3 length equals 13 residues. CDR3 DNA: TGTGCCAGCAGCTTGATGGGGGTAGATACGCAGTATTTT. This gives the protein CASSLMGVDTQYF.

This chain links TRBV19 with TRBJ1-6; 7 bases are a match to TRBD1. Germline trimming cut 5 bases from V and 5 bases from J; bases unmatched to any gene: 6. This CDR3 comprises 15 residues. Germline V gene data show CDR1 as LNHDA and CDR2 as SQIVND (reference sequence). As DNA, the CDR3 is TGTGCCAGTAGTGGAGGGACAGCTAATAATTCACCCCTCCACTTT. Its protein is CASSGGTANNSPLHF.

This clonotype appeared a few times. J is TRBJ2-7 and V is TRBV20-1, with 8 bases that match TRBD2. Germline loops: CDR1 DFQATT, CDR2 SNEGSKA (reference sequence). The junction had 4 bases not matched to a gene; V was cut back by 4 bases and J by 2 bases. The CDR3 is 13 residues long. The CDR3 coding sequence is TGCAGTGCTAAAGCGGGGGCCCCCTACGAGCAGTACTTC. Protein: CSAKAGAPYEQYF.

This clonotype was seen repeatedly, ten times or more. V is TRBV2 and J is TRBJ2-5; TRBD1 matches 7 bases. Germline V gene data show CDR1 as SNHLY and CDR2 as FYNNEI. The CDR3 loop spans 14 amino acids. V was pared by 7 bases and J by 5 bases, with 10 bases of the junction left unmatched. The CDR3 here is CASKATGPVETQYF. DNA of the CDR3: TGTGCCAGCAAGGCGACAGGGCCTGTGGAGACCCAGTACTTC.

The chain has TRBV7-9 and TRBJ1-1; D uncertain. Germline V gives CDR1 SEHNR, CDR2 FQNEAQ (reference sequence). Between the trimmed V and J ends, which lost 2 bases and 1 base, there was a span of 11 bases. CDR3 length: 15 residues. The CDR3 loop is CASSLTLGQNTEAFF. As DNA, the CDR3 is TGTGCCAGCAGCTTAACCCTGGGTCAGAACACTGAAGCTTTCTTT.

This clonotype was recorded many times. The V call is TRBV20-1, the J call TRBJ1-2; D unresolved. V lost 0 bases, J lost 1 base, and 3 bases lay in between. The CDR3 has 12 amino acids. The germline CDR1 and CDR2 sequences are DFQATT and SNEGSKA (reference sequence). CDR3 in amino acids: CSAREVNYGYTF. DNA for the CDR3: TGCAGTGCTAGAGAAGTTAACTATGGCTACACCTTC.

The rearrangement joins TRBV12-5 to TRBJ1-2; D is undetermined. From germline, CDR1 is LGHNT and CDR2 FRNRAP. CDR3 length: 9 residues. The germline V and J ends were trimmed by 9 bases and 6 bases, with 5 bases remaining between them. The CDR3 coding sequence is TGTGCTAGAAGGCATGGCTACACCTTC. Translation gives CARRHGYTF.

This clonotype has only a few counts. The chain carries TRBV27 and TRBJ1-2; 10 bases line up with TRBD1. The germline gives CDR1 MNHEY, CDR2 SMNVEV (reference sequence). The CDR3 has 15 amino acids. With 4 bases clipped from V and 8 bases from J, the junction kept 10 bases outside the gene matches. The CDR3 loop reads CASSSTDRGFRGYTF. The CDR3 coding sequence is TGTGCCAGCAGTTCCACGGACAGGGGGTTTCGCGGCTACACCTTC.

The chain employs TRBV12-3 or TRBV12-4 and TRBJ2-4; D gene uncertain. Trimming pared 3 bases from V and 0 bases from J, leaving 12 bases between. The CDR3 is made up of 16 amino acids. CDR3 sequence (DNA): TGTGCCAGCAGTTTTGAGACCCTCCTAGCCAAAAACATTCAGTACTTC. It yields the protein CASSFETLLAKNIQYF.

The chain combines TRBV4-1 with TRBJ2-1; no clear D gene. CDR1 MGHRA and CDR2 YSYEKL come from the germline V gene. The CDR3 runs to 16 residues. Trimming left V 0 bases short and J 6 bases short, with 15 bases between. This CDR3 is CASSQDLGTALNEQFF. The DNA of the CDR3 is TGCGCCAGCAGCCAAGATCTCGGAACGGCCCTCAATGAGCAGTTCTTC.

This clonotype was seen repeatedly, ten times or more. The chain has TRBV12-3 or TRBV12-4 and TRBJ1-2; 7 bases fit TRBD1. The J segment lost 5 bases and the V segment lost 5 bases, leaving 8 bases of the junction unmatched. The CDR3 length is 14 residues. The CDR3 nucleotides are TGTGCCAGCAGTCCGGGACAGACACCGTATGGCTACACCTTC. This encodes CASSPGQTPYGYTF.